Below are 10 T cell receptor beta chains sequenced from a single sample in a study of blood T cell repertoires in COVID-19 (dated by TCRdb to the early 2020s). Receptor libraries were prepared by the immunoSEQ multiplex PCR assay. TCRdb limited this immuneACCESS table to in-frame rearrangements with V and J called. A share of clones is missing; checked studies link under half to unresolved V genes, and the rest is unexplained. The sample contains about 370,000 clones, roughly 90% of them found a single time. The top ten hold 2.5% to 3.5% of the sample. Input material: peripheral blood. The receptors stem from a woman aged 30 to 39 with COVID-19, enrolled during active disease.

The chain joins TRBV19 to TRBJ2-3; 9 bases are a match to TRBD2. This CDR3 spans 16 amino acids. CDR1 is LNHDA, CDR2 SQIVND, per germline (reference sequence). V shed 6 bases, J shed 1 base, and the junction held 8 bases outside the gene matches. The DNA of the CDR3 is TGTGCCAGTAGGCCGCCAGGCGGGGGGGGCACAGATACGCAGTATTTT. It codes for CASRPPGGGGTDTQYF.

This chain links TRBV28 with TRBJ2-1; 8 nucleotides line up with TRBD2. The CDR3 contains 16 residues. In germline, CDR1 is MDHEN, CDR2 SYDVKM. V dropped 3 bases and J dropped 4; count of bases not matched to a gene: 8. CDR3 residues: CASSLPTGLVYNEQFF. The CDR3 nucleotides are TGTGCCAGCAGTTTGCCTACGGGACTAGTATACAATGAGCAGTTCTTC.

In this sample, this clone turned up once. CDR3 sequence reads: CASSYSAGGGNEQFF. Written as DNA, the CDR3 is TGTGCCAGCAGTTACTCGGCGGGAGGGGGCAATGAGCAGTTCTTC. This sequence joins TRBV6-5 and TRBJ2-1; 9 nucleotides line up with TRBD2. Germline loops: CDR1 MNHEY, CDR2 SVGAGI. Losses at the gene ends were 0 bases for V and 6 bases for J; bases not matched to a gene: 3. The length of the CDR3 is 15 residues.

The CDR3 DNA sequence: TGTGCCAGCAGTTTAGAGGGACTAGCGACAGATACGCAGTATTTT. Its protein is CASSLEGLATDTQYF. The chain recombines TRBV28 with TRBJ2-3; 10 bases agree with TRBD2. There are 15 residues in the CDR3. Germline V gene sequence: CDR1 MDHEN, CDR2 SYDVKM. The J segment lost 3 bases and the V segment lost 2 bases, leaving 2 bases of the junction unmatched.

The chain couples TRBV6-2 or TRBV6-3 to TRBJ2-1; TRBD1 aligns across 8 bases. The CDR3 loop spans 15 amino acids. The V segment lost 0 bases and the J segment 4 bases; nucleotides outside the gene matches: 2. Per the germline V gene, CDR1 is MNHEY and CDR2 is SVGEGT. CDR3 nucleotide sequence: TGTGCCAGCAGTTACTCGGACAGGGATTACAATGAGCAGTTCTTC. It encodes CASSYSDRDYNEQFF.

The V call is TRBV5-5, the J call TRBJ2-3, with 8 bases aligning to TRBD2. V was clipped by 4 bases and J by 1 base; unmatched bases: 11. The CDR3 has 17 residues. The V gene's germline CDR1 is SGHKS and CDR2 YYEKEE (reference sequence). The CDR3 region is CASSAIGSGGGTDTQYF. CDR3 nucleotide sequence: TGTGCCAGCAGCGCCATCGGGAGCGGGGGAGGCACAGATACGCAGTATTTT.

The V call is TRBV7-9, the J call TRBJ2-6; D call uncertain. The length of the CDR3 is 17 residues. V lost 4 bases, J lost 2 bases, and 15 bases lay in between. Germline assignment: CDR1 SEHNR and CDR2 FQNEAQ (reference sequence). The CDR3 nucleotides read TGTGCCAGCAGCTACCGAGAGGTAACGGCTGGGGCCAACGTCCTGACTTTC. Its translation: CASSYREVTAGANVLTF.

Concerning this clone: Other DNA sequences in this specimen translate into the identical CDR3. CDR3 protein: CASSPGQGNYGYTF. CDR3 DNA sequence: TGTGCCAGCAGCCCTGGACAGGGAAACTATGGCTACACCTTC. The chain is built from TRBV5-4 and TRBJ1-2; TRBD1 matches 8 bases. The germline gives CDR1 SGHNT, CDR2 YYREEE (reference sequence). The ends lost 4 bases at V and 2 bases at J; junction bases unmatched: 4. The CDR3 contains 14 residues.

CDR3 residues: CASSSSGQGRGDTQYF. The CDR3 DNA reads as TGTGCCAGCAGTTCCTCGGGACAGGGGCGGGGAGATACGCAGTATTTT. The gene calls are TRBV27 and TRBJ2-3; TRBD1 aligns across 10 bases. The germline V gene encodes CDR1 MNHEY and CDR2 SMNVEV (reference sequence). The CDR3 length is 16 residues. The J segment lost 5 bases and the V segment lost 4 bases, leaving 9 bases of the junction unmatched.

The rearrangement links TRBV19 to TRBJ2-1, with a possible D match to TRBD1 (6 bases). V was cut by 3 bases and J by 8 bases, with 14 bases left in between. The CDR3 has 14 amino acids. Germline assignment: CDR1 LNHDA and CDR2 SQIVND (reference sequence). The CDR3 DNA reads TGTGCCAGTAGTATCAGGGGTGGGCGCCATGAGCAGTTCTTC. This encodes CASSIRGGRHEQFF.